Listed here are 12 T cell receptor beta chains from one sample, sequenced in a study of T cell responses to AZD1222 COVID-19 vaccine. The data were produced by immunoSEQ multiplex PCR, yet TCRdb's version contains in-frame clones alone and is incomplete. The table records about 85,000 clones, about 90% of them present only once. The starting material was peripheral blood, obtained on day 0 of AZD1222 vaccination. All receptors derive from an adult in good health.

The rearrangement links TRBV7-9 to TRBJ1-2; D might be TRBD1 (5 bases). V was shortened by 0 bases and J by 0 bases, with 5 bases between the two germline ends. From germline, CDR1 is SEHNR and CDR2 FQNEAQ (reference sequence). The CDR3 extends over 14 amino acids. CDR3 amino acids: CASSLAGANYGYTF. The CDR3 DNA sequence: TGTGCCAGCAGCTTAGCGGGGGCTAACTATGGCTACACCTTC.

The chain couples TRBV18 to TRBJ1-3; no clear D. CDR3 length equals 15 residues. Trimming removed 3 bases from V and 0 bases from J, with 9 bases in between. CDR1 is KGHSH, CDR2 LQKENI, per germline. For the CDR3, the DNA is TGTGCCAGCTCACCTCCCCTCGGCTCTGGAAACACCATATATTTT. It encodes CASSPPLGSGNTIYF. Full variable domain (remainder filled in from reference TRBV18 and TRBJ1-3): NAGVMQNPRHLVRRRGQEARLRCSPMKGHSHVYWYRQLPEEGLKFMVYLQKENIIDESGMPKERFSAEFPKEGPSILRIQQVVRGDSAAYFCASSPPLGSGNTIYFGEGSWLTVV.

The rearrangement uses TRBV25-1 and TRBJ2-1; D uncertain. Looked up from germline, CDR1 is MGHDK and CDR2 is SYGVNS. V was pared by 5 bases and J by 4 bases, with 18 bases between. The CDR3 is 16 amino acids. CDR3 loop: CASSLPDRIGYNEQFF. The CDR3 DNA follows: TGTGCCAGCAGTCTCCCCGATAGGATAGGTTACAATGAGCAGTTCTTC. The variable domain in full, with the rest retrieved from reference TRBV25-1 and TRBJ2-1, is EADIYQTPRYLVIGTGKKITLECSQTMGHDKMYWYQQDPGMELHLIHYSYGVNSTEKGDLSSESTVSRIRTEHFPLTLESARPSHTSQYLCASSLPDRIGYNEQFFGPGTRLTVL.

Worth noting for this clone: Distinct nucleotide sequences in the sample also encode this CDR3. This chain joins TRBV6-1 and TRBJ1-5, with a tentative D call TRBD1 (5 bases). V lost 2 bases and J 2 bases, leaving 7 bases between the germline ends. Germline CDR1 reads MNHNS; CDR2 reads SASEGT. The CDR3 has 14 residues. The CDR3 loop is CASSEQGGNQPQHF. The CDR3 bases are TGTGCCAGCAGTGAACAGGGTGGCAATCAGCCCCAGCATTTT.

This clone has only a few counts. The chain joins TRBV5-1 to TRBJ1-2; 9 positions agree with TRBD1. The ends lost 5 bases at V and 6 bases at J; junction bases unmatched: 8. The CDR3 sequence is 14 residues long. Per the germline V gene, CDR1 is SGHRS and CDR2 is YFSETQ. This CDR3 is CASRPTGGADGYTF. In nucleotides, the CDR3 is TGCGCCAGCAGACCTACAGGGGGCGCCGATGGCTACACCTTC.

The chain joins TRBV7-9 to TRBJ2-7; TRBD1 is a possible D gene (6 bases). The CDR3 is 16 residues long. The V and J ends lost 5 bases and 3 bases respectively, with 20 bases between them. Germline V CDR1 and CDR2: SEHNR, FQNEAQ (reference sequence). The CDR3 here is CASSPDRTGIVYEQYF. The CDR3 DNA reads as TGTGCCAGCAGCCCGGACCGAACAGGGATTGTCTACGAGCAGTACTTC.

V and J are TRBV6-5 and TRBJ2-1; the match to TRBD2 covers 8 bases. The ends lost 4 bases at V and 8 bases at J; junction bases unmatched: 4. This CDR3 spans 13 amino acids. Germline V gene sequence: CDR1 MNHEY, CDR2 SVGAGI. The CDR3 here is CASSLGLGYEQFF. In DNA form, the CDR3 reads TGTGCCAGCAGTTTGGGACTAGGTTATGAGCAGTTCTTC.

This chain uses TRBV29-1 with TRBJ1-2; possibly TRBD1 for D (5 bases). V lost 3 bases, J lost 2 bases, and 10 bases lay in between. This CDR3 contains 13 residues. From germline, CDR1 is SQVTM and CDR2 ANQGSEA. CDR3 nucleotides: TGCAGCGTTGAGGGGACGGAAAACTATGGCTACACCTTC. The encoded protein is CSVEGTENYGYTF.

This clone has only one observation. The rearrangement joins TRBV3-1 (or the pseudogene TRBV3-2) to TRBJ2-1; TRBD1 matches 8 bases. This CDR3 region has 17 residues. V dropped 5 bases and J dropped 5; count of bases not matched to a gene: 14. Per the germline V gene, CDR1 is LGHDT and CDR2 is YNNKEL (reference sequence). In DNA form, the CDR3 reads TGTGCCAGCAGCTTAATTTCCGGGACAGGTTTTCACAATGAGCAGTTCTTC. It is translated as CASSLISGTGFHNEQFF.

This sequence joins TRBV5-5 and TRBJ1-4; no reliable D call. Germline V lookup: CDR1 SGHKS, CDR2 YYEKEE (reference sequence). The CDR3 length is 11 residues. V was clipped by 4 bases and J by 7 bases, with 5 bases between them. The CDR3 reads CASSPSEKLFF. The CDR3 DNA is TGTGCCAGCAGCCCATCTGAAAAACTGTTTTTT.

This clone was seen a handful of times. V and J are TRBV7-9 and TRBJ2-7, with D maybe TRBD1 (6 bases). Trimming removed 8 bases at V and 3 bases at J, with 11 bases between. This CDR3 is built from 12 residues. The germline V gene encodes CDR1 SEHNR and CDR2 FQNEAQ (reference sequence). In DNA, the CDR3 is TGTGCCAGCCGGGACACAAGCTACGAGCAGTACTTC. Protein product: CASRDTSYEQYF.

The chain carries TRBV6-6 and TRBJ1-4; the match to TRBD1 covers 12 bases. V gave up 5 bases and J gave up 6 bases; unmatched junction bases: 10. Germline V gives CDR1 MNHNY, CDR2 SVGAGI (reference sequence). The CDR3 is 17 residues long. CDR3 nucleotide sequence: TGTGCCAGCAGTCAATCCGGGACAGGGGGCGCCTATGAAAAACTGTTTTTT. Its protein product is CASSQSGTGGAYEKLFF.